This T cell receptor (beta chain) was sequenced for a study of cytomegalovirus exposure and HLA in healthy donors. Points from the study as a whole: High specificity and sensitivity for cytomegalovirus status were reported for the classifier. Researchers reported that a few CMV-associated chains were confirmed in vitro as CMV antigen-specific.

Comments on this clone: Its matching antigen is unknown.

The length of the CDR3 is 14 residues. V was clipped by 3 bases and J by 0 bases, with 6 bases between them. Germline V lookup: CDR1 MDHEN, CDR2 SYDVKM. This table comes from immunoSEQ multiplex PCR, and its TCRdb copy is limited to in-frame clones, with some not included. The sample shows 250,000 to 400,000 clones, over 75% of them seen only once. The source is a man aged 30 to 39 in good health and CMV-seronegative. Sequencing used PBMCs. The chain couples TRBV28 to TRBJ1-3, with D unresolved. The chain's CDR3 is CASSLSGSGNTIYF. The CDR3 DNA reads TGTGCCAGCAGTTTGTCAGGCTCTGGAAACACCATATATTTT.